The 8 T cell receptor beta chains presented below share a single source sample, sequenced in a study of blood T cell repertoires in COVID-19. Assay: immunoSEQ multiplex PCR; the TCRdb copy retains only in-frame clones and omits some. This sample carries 50,000 or so clones, about 82% of them seen once, and the ten largest clones take around 23%. The sample was peripheral blood. Source of these receptors: an elderly woman with acute or convalescent COVID-19.

This clone was observed a single time. The gene calls are TRBV19 and TRBJ2-1, with TRBD1 as a possible D gene (5 bases). Germline V gene lookup returns CDR1 LNHDA and CDR2 SQIVND (reference sequence). Trimming stripped 5 bases from V and 6 bases from J, with 8 bases between. The CDR3 has 12 residues. Here the CDR3 DNA reads TGTGCCAGTAGTGACAGAGTCAATGAGCAGTTCTTC. This translates into CASSDRVNEQFF. The full variable domain, its missing parts supplied by reference TRBV19 and TRBJ2-1, is DGGITQSPKYLFRKEGQNVTLSCEQNLNHDAMYWYRQDPGQGLRLIYYSQIVNDFQKGDIAEGYSVSREKKESFPLTVTSAQKNPTAFYLCASSDRVNEQFFGPGTRLTVL.

The chain is built from TRBV5-4 and TRBJ2-3; 7 bases map to TRBD2. Germline CDR1 SGHNT, CDR2 YYREEE (reference sequence). The CDR3 contains 17 residues. After removal of 0 bases from V and 3 bases from J, the junction contained 10 bases not matched to a gene. CDR3 protein: CASSLAGGSGETDTQYF. The CDR3 DNA reads as TGTGCCAGCAGCTTGGCCGGGGGGTCGGGAGAGACAGATACGCAGTATTTT.

The V gene is TRBV19, the J gene TRBJ2-1, with D perhaps TRBD2 (6 bases). The CDR3 covers 14 residues. The V end was cut by 6 bases, the J end by 0 bases, with 9 bases between. Germline V gene data show CDR1 as LNHDA and CDR2 as SQIVND (reference sequence). The CDR3 loop reads CASSGGFSYNEQFF. In DNA form, the CDR3 reads TGTGCCAGTAGCGGGGGATTCTCCTACAATGAGCAGTTCTTC.

The chain links TRBV3-1 (or the pseudogene TRBV3-2) to TRBJ1-2; weak D call: TRBD1 (6 bases). Per germline, CDR1 LGHDT and CDR2 YNNKEL (reference sequence). This CDR3 has 14 residues. The ends were cut back, 2 bases at V and 3 bases at J, with 10 bases in the middle. CDR3 loop: CASSQQGSDYGYTF. In DNA, the CDR3 is TGTGCCAGCAGCCAACAGGGGAGTGACTATGGCTACACCTTC.

The chain couples TRBV6-5 to TRBJ1-6, with 10 positions matching TRBD1. The CDR3 has 15 residues. With V trimmed by 5 bases and J by 7 bases, 5 bases remained unmatched. The V gene's germline CDR1 is MNHEY and CDR2 SVGAGI. This CDR3 is CASSQRDRGNSPLHF. CDR3 bases: TGTGCCAGCAGTCAAAGGGACAGGGGCAATTCACCCCTCCACTTT.

This clone appeared once. The V gene is TRBV6-1, the J gene TRBJ1-6, with D perhaps matching TRBD1 (6 bases). Germline-derived CDR1 and CDR2 are MNHNS and SASEGT. V gave up 6 bases and J gave up 4 bases, with 13 bases separating them. The CDR3 has 15 amino acids. Here the CDR3 reads CASSKRDIYNSPLHF. In DNA form, the CDR3 reads TGTGCCAGCAGCAAAAGGGACATTTATAATTCACCCCTCCACTTT.

The gene calls are TRBV18 and TRBJ1-5; possibly TRBD1 for D (5 bases). CDR1 and CDR2 from the germline V gene are KGHSH and LQKENI. The CDR3 runs 14 residues. The V end lost 5 bases, the J end lost 6 bases, and 14 bases lay between the germline ends. In DNA form, the CDR3 reads TGTGCCAGCTCAGGAGGGCCTGGGGCTCAGCCCCAGCATTTT. Encoded protein: CASSGGPGAQPQHF. The variable domain in full, completed from reference TRBV18 and TRBJ1-5, reads NAGVMQNPRHLVRRRGQEARLRCSPMKGHSHVYWYRQLPEEGLKFMVYLQKENIIDESGMPKERFSAEFPKEGPSILRIQQVVRGDSAAYFCASSGGPGAQPQHFGDGTRLSIL.

The chain carries TRBV5-6 and TRBJ1-5; 7 nucleotides agree with TRBD1. With V trimmed by 2 bases and J by 6 bases, 5 bases remained unmatched. The V gene's germline CDR1 is SGHDT and CDR2 YYEEEE. This CDR3 is built from 14 residues. In DNA, the CDR3 is TGTGCCAGCAGCTTCGCAGCAGGGGGTCAGCCCCAGCATTTT. This translates into CASSFAAGGQPQHF.